The following is a T cell receptor beta chain sequence with its context. Controls were healthy donors (matched for age and sex). The TEMRA cells underwent FACS enrichment, while the CD8+ and CD4+ T cells underwent negative isolation. This sample stems from a study of CD8 T cells in Susac syndrome. A quantity of roughly 0.5 to 1 ug RNA underwent reverse transcription using random hexamers. TCR beta CDR3 was amplified by immunoSEQ covering 54 Vbeta and 13 Jbeta. TCRdb ran MiXCR on the immunoSEQ multiplex PCR reads and lists one entry per CDR3 protein. Of 120,000 to 150,000 distinct CDR3 sequences in the sample, over 85% are singletons; the top ten hold approximately 0.25%. CDR3 length: 15 amino acids. Germline V lookup: CDR1 MNHEY, CDR2 SMNVEV (reference sequence). The junction had 10 bases not matched to a gene; V was cut back by 7 bases and J by 2 bases.

Source material: CD8+ T cells from PBMCs. The sequence came from a human donor in good health. The chain joins TRBV27 to TRBJ2-7, with 8 bases matching TRBD1. As DNA, the CDR3 is TGTGCCAGCATCAGACAAGGGACAGGCGCCTACGAGCAGTACTTC. Protein sequence: CASIRQGTGAYEQYF.